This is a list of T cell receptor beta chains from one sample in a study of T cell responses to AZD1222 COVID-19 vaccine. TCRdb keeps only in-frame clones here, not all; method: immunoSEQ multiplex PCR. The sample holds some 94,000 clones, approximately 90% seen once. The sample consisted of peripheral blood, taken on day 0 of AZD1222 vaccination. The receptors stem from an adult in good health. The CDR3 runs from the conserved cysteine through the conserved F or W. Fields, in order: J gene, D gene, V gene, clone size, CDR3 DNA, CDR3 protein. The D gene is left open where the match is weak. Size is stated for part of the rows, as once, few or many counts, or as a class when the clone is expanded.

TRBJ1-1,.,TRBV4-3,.,TGCGCCAGCAGCCAAGAGGCAGGGAGGACTGAAGCTTTCTTT,CASSQEAGRTEAFF
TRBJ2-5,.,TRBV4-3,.,TGCGCCAGCAGCCAGGGGGTGGCAGAGACCCAGTACTTC,CASSQGVAETQYF
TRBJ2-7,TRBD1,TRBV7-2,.,TGTGCCAGCAGTGACAGGGGGCTCTCCTACGAGCAGTACTTC,CASSDRGLSYEQYF
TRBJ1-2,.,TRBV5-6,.,TGTGCCAGCAGCTTGGGGGGCGTCCCCTATGGCTACACCTTC,CASSLGGVPYGYTF
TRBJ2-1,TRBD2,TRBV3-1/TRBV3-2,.,TGTGCCAGCAGCCCACCAAGAGGACTAGCGGGGGCCAAGGAACTCAATGAGCAGTTCTTC,CASSPPRGLAGAKELNEQFF
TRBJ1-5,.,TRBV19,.,TGTGCCAGTAGTATGGGAGGGGCTCAGCCCCAGCATTTT,CASSMGGAQPQHF
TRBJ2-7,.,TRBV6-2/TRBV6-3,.,TGTGCCAGCAGTACCTGGGCCTACGAGCAGTACTTC,CASSTWAYEQYF
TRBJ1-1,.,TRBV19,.,TGTGCCAGTAGTATCGATCTCATGAACACTGAAGCTTTCTTT,CASSIDLMNTEAFF
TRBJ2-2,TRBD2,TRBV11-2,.,TGTGCCAGCAGCTTAGGTTGGCGGGGGGGCCACGGGGAGCTGTTTTTT,CASSLGWRGGHGELFF
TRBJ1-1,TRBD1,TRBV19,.,TGTGCCAGTAGTACTCCTTCCGGGACAGGGGGAGTTTTCCTAAACACTGAAGCTTTCTTT,CASSTPSGTGGVFLNTEAFF
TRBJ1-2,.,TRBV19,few,TGTGCCAGTAGATCCCCCCTTGGCTATGGCTACACCTTC,CASRSPLGYGYTF